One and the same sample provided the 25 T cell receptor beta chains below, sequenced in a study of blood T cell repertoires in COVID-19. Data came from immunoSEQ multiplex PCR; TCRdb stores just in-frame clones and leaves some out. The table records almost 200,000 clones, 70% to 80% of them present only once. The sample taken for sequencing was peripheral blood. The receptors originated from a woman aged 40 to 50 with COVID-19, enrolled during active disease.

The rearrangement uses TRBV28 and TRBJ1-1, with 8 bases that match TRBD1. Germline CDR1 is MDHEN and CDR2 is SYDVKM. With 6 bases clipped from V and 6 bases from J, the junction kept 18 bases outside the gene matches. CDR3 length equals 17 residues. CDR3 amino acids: CASSYGGDRFYSSEAFF. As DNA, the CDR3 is TGTGCCAGCAGCTATGGGGGGGACAGGTTTTATTCCTCTGAAGCTTTCTTT.

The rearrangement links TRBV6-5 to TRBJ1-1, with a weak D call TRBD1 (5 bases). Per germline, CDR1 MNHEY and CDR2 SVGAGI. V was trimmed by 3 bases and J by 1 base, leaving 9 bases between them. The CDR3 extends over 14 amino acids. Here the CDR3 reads CASSYSGSNTEAFF. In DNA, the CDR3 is TGTGCCAGCAGTTATTCAGGGTCGAACACTGAAGCTTTCTTT.

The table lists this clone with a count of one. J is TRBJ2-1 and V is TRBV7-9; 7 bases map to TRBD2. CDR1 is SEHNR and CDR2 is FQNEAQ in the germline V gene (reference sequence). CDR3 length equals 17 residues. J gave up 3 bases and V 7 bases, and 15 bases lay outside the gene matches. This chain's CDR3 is CASTLGGTRVIYNEQFF. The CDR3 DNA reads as TGTGCCAGCACCCTCGGGGGGACCAGAGTCATCTACAATGAGCAGTTCTTC.

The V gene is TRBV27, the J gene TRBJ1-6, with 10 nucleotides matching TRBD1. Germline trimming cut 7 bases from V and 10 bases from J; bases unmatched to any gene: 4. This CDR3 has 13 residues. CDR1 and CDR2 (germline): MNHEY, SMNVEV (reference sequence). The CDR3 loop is CASTDRGRSPLHF. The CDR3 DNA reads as TGTGCCAGCACGGACAGGGGGAGGTCACCCCTCCACTTT.

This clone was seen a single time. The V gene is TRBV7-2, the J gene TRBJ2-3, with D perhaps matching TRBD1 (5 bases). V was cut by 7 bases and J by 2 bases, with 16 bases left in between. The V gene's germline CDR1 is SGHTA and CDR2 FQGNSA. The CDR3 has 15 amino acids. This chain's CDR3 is CASTGQNYFTDTQYF. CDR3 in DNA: TGTGCCAGCACCGGACAAAATTATTTCACAGATACGCAGTATTTT.

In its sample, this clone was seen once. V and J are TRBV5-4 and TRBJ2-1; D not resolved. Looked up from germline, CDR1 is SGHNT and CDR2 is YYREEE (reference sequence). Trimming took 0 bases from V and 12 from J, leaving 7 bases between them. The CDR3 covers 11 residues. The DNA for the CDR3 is TGTGCCAGCAGCTTGGATAGTACGCAGTTCTTC. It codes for CASSLDSTQFF.

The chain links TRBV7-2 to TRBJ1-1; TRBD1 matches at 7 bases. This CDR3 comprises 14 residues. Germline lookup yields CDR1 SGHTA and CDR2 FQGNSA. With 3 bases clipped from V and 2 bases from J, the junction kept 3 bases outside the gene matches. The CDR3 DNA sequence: TGTGCCAGCAGCTTGACAGGGACTAACACTGAAGCTTTCTTT. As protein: CASSLTGTNTEAFF.

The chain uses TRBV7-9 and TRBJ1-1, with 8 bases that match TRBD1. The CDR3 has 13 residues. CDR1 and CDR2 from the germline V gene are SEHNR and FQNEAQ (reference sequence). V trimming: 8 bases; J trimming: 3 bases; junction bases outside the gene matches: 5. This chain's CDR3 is CASEATGDTEAFF. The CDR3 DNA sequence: TGTGCCAGCGAAGCGACAGGGGACACTGAAGCTTTCTTT.

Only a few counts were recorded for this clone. The DNA for the CDR3 is TGTGCCAGCAGCGTCACCTCCGGGGGGTCCGGCTATGGCTACACCTTC. Its translation is CASSVTSGGSGYGYTF. This rearrangement joins TRBV9 to TRBJ1-2, with a tentative D call TRBD1 (5 bases). CDR1 and CDR2 from the germline V gene are SGDLS and YYNGEE. V shed 2 bases and J shed 4 bases, with 18 bases lying between them. CDR3 size: 16 residues.

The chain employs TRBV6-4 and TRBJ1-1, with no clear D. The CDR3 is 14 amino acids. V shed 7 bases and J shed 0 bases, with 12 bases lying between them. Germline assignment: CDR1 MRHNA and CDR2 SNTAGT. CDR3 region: CASTLLGMNTEAFF. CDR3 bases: TGTGCCAGCACCCTCCTCGGGATGAACACTGAAGCTTTCTTT.

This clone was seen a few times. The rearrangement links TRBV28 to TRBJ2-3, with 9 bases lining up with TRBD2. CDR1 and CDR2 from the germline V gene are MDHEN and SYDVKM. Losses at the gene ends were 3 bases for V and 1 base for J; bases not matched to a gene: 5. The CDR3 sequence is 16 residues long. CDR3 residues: CASSLTSGPRTDTQYF. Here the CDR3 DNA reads TGTGCCAGCAGTTTGACTAGCGGACCTCGCACAGATACGCAGTATTTT.

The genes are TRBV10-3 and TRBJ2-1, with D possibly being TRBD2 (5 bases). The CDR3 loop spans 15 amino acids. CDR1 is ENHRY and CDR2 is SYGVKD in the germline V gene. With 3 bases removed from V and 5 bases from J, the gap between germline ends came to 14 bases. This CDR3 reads CAISDSNSRDNEQFF. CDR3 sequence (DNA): TGTGCCATCAGTGACTCGAACTCGCGGGACAATGAGCAGTTCTTC.

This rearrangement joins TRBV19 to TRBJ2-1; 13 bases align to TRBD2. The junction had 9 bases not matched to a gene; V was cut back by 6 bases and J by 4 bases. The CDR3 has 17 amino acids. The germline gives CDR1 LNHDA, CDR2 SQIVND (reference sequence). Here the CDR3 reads CASRPTSGGNLYNEQFF. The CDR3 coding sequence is TGTGCCAGTAGACCGACTAGCGGGGGGAACTTATACAATGAGCAGTTCTTC.

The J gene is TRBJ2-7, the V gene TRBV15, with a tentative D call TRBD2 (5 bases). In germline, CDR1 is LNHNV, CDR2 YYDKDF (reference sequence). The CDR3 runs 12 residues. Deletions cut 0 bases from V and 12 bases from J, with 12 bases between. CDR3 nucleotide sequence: TGTGCCACCAGCAGAGACGGCGGGTCGGGGTACTTC. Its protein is CATSRDGGSGYF.

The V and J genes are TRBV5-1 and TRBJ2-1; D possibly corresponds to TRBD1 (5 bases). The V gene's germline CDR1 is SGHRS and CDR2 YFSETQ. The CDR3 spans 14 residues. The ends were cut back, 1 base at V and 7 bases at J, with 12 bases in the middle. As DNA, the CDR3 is TGCGCCAGCAGCTTGAGGCAGGGAACGAATGAGCAGTTCTTC. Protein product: CASSLRQGTNEQFF. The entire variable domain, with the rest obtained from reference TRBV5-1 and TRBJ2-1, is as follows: KAGVTQTPRYLIKTRGQQVTLSCSPISGHRSVSWYQQTPGQGLQFLFEYFSETQRNKGNFPGRFSGRQFSNSRSEMNVSTLELGDSALYLCASSLRQGTNEQFFGPGTRLTVL.

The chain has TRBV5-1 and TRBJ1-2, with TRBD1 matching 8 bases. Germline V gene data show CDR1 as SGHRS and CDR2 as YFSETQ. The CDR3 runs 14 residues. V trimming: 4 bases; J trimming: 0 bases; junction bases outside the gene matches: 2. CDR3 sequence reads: CASSEDRANYGYTF. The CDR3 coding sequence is TGCGCCAGCAGCGAGGACAGGGCTAACTATGGCTACACCTTC.

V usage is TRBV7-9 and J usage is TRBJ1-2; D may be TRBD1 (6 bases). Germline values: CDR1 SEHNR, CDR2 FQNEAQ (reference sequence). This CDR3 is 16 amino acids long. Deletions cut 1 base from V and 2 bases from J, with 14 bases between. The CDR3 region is CASSLEGGLGNYGYTF. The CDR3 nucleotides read TGTGCCAGCAGCTTAGAGGGGGGGCTCGGCAACTATGGCTACACCTTC.

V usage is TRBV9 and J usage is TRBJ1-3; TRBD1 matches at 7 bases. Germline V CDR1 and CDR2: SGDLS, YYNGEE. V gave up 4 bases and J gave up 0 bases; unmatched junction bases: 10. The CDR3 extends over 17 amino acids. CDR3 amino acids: CASSLWGQSTSGNTIYF. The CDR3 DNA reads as TGTGCCAGCAGCTTGTGGGGACAGTCGACCTCTGGAAACACCATATATTTT.

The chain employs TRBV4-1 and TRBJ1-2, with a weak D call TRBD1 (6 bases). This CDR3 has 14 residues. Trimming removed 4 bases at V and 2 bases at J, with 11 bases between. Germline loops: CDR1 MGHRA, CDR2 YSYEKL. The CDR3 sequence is CASSRVTGNYGYTF. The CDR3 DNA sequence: TGCGCCAGCAGCCGAGTAACAGGGAACTATGGCTACACCTTC.

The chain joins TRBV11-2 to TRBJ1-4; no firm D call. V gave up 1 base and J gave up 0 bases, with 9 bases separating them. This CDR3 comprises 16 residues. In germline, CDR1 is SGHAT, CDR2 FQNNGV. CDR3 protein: CASSLGQLTTNEKLFF. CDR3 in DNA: TGTGCCAGCAGCTTAGGTCAACTCACAACTAATGAAAAACTGTTTTTT. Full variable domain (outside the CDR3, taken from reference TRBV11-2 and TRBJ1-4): EAGVAQSPRYKIIEKRQSVAFWCNPISGHATLYWYQQILGQGPKLLIQFQNNGVVDDSQLPKDRFSAERLKGVDSTLKIQPAKLEDSAVYLCASSLGQLTTNEKLFFGSGTQLSVL.

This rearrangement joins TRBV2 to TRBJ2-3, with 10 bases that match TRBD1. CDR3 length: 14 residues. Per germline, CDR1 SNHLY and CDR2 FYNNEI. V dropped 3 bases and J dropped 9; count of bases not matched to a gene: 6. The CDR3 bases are TGTGCCAGCAGTGACCGGGACAGGGGACAAACGCAGTATTTT. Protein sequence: CASSDRDRGQTQYF.

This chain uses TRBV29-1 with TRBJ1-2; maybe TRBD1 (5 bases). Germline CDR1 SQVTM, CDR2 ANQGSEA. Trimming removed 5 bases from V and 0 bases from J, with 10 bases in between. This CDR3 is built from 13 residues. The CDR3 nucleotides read TGCAGCGTTTTTACGGACACTAACTATGGCTACACCTTC. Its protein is CSVFTDTNYGYTF.

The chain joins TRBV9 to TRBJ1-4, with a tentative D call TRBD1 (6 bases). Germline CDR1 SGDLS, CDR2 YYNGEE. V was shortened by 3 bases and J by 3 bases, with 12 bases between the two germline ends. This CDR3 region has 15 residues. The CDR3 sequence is CASSATGLANEKLFF. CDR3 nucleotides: TGTGCCAGCAGCGCAACAGGGTTGGCTAATGAAAAACTGTTTTTT. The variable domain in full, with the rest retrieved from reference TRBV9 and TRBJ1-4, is DSGVTQTPKHLITATGQRVTLRCSPRSGDLSVYWYQQSLDQGLQFLIQYYNGEERAKGNILERFSAQQFPDLHSELNLSSLELGDSALYFCASSATGLANEKLFFGSGTQLSVL.

CDR3 sequence: CASSSPIRGEQFF. The DNA of the CDR3 is TGTGCCAGCAGCTCCCCCATTAGGGGTGAGCAGTTCTTC. J is TRBJ2-1 and V is TRBV11-2, with a tentative D call TRBD1 (5 bases). V was cut by 4 bases and J by 9 bases, with 13 bases left in between. This CDR3 is built from 13 residues. CDR1 is SGHAT, CDR2 FQNNGV, per germline. Full variable domain (outside the CDR3, taken from reference TRBV11-2 and TRBJ2-1): EAGVAQSPRYKIIEKRQSVAFWCNPISGHATLYWYQQILGQGPKLLIQFQNNGVVDDSQLPKDRFSAERLKGVDSTLKIQPAKLEDSAVYLCASSSPIRGEQFFGPGTRLTVL.

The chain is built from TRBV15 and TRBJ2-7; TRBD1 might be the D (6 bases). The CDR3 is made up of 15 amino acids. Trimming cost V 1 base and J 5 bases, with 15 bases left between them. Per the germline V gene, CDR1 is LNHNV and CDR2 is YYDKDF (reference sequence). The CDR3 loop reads CATSRGLQGYNEQYF. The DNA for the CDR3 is TGTGCCACCAGCAGAGGCCTACAGGGTTACAACGAGCAGTACTTC.